The 5 T cell receptor beta chains reported below all come from one sample, sequenced in a study of T-cell reconstitution after alpha-beta-depleted transplantation in children. The authors prepared the TCRbeta library with unique molecular identifiers. Each CDR3 protein gets one entry after TCRdb re-called the PCR reads with MiXCR. The profile shows fewer than 700,000 distinct CDR3 sequences, roughly 13% of them singletons. Sample: PBMCs, mostly from graft donor cells, taken 360 days after TCRalphabeta/CD19-depleted stem cell transplant. These receptors were collected from a male patient younger than 18 who had a stem cell transplant for acute myeloid leukemia, so the T cells may come from the graft donor.

The J gene is TRBJ2-3, the V gene TRBV9; the D gene is possibly TRBD1 (5 bases). This CDR3 contains 13 residues. Germline CDR1 and CDR2: SGDLS and YYNGEE. Trimming took off 1 base at V and 4 bases at J, with 7 bases between the two ends. The CDR3: CASSVRGPDTQYF. CDR3 in DNA: TGTGCCAGCAGCGTAAGGGGTCCAGATACGCAGTATTTT.

This clonotype was counted between two and nine times. The chain recombines TRBV11-2 with TRBJ2-3, with 8 positions matching TRBD2. This CDR3 is 15 amino acids long. CDR1 SGHAT and CDR2 FQNNGV come from the germline V gene. Germline trimming cut 1 base from V and 3 bases from J; bases unmatched to any gene: 3. The CDR3 is CASSLAGRDTDTQYF. CDR3 nucleotide sequence: TGTGCCAGCAGCTTAGCCGGGAGGGATACAGATACGCAGTATTTT.

This clonotype was found many times. The CDR3 DNA is TGTGCCAGCAGCGTATCCGGGACCTATGGCTACGAGCAGTACTTC. Residues: CASSVSGTYGYEQYF. The chain carries TRBV7-3 and TRBJ2-7; D assignment may be TRBD1 or TRBD2 (5 bases each). Germline CDR1 and CDR2: SGHTA and FQGTGA. V lost 5 bases and J lost 3, with 17 bases in between. This CDR3 is built from 15 residues.

The sample holds many counts of this clonotype. This chain uses TRBV7-2 with TRBJ2-1, with D perhaps given as TRBD1 or TRBD2 (5 bases each). The CDR3 spans 18 residues. The V end was cut by 3 bases, the J end by 0 bases, with 18 bases between. Germline CDR1 is SGHTA and CDR2 is FQGNSA. Here the CDR3 DNA reads TGTGCCAGCAGCTTGGCCACAACCCCTGGGGGCTCCTACAATGAGCAGTTCTTC. Its translation is CASSLATTPGGSYNEQFF.

In its sample, this clonotype was seen a few times. V usage is TRBV20-1 and J usage is TRBJ2-6; D is unclear. The CDR3 runs to 16 residues. Germline assignment: CDR1 DFQATT and CDR2 SNEGSKA (reference sequence). V was cut by 6 bases and J by 0 bases, with 15 bases left in between. The CDR3 DNA reads TGCAGTGCCATACAAGGGTTCCCCTCTGGGGCCAACGTCCTGACTTTC. This gives the protein CSAIQGFPSGANVLTF.